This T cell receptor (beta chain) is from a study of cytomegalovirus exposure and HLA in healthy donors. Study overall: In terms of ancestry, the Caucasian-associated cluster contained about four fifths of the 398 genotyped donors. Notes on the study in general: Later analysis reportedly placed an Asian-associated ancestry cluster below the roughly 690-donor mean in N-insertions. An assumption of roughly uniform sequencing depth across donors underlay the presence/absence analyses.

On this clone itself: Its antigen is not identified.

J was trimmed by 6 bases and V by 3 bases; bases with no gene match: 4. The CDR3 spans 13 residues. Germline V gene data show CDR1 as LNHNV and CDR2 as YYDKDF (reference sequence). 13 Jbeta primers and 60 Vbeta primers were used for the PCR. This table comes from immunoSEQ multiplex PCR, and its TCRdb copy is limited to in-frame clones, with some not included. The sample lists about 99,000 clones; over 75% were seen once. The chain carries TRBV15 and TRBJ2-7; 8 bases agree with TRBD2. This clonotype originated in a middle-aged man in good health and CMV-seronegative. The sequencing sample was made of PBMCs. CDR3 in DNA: TGTGCCACCAGCAGCGGACTAGCCTCCGAGCAGTACTTC. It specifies CATSSGLASEQYF.